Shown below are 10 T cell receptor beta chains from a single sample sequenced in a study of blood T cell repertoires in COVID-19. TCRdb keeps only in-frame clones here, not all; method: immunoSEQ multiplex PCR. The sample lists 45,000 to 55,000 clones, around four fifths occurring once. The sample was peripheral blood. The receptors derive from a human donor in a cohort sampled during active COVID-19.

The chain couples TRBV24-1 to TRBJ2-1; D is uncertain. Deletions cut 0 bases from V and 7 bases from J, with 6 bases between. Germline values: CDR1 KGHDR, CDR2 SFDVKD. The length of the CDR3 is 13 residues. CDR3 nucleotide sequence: TGTGCCACCAGTGATTTGCTGAGGAATGAGCAGTTCTTC. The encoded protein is CATSDLLRNEQFF.

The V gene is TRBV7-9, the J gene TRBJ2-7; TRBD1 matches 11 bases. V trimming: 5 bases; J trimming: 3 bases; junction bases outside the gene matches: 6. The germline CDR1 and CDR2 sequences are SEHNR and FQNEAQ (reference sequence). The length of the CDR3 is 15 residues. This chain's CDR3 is CASSRGTGGLYEQYF. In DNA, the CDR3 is TGTGCCAGCAGCCGCGGGACAGGGGGTCTCTACGAGCAGTACTTC.

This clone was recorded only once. In DNA form, the CDR3 reads TGTGCCAGCAGCGATTGGACTGGCGCGAACACCGGGGAGCTGTTTTTT. Its protein is CASSDWTGANTGELFF. The V gene is TRBV11-1, the J gene TRBJ2-2; tentative D call: TRBD2 (5 bases). The CDR3 has 16 residues. The V and J ends lost 5 bases and 0 bases respectively, with 13 bases between them. Germline V CDR1 and CDR2: SGHAT, FQDESV (reference sequence). The variable domain in full, completed from reference TRBV11-1 and TRBJ2-2, reads EAEVAQSPRYKITEKSQAVAFWCDPISGHATLYWYRQILGQGPELLVQFQDESVVDDSQLPKDRFSAERLKGVDSTLKIQPAELGDSAMYLCASSDWTGANTGELFFGEGSRLTVL.

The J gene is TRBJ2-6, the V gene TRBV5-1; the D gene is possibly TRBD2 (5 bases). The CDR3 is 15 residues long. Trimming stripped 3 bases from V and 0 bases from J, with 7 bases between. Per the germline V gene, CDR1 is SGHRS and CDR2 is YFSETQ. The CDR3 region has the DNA TGCGCCAGCAGCTCCGGGGTCTCTGGGGCCAACGTCCTGACTTTC. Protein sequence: CASSSGVSGANVLTF.

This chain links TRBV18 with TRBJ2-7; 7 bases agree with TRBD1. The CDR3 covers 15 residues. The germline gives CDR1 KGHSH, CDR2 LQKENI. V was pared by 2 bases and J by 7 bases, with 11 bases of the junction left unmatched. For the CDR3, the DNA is TGTGCCAGCTCACCATGGGACAGACCGAAATGGGAGCAGTACTTC. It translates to CASSPWDRPKWEQYF. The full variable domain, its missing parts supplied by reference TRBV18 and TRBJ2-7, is NAGVMQNPRHLVRRRGQEARLRCSPMKGHSHVYWYRQLPEEGLKFMVYLQKENIIDESGMPKERFSAEFPKEGPSILRIQQVVRGDSAAYFCASSPWDRPKWEQYFGPGTRLTVT.

CDR3 in DNA: TGTGCCACCAGCCTCGGCAGGACAGCTAATCAGCCCCAGCATTTT. Translating it yields CATSLGRTANQPQHF. This sequence joins TRBV15 and TRBJ1-5, with a weak D call TRBD1 (6 bases). In germline, CDR1 is LNHNV, CDR2 YYDKDF (reference sequence). The CDR3 extends over 15 amino acids. V lost 5 bases, J lost 4 bases, and 15 bases lay in between. The full variable domain, in which reference TRBV15 and TRBJ1-5 provide the parts outside the CDR3, is DAMVIQNPRYQVTQFGKPVTLSCSQTLNHNVMYWYQQKSSQAPKLLFHYYDKDFNNEADTPDNFQSRRPNTSFCFLDIRSPGLGDTAMYLCATSLGRTANQPQHFGDGTRLSIL.

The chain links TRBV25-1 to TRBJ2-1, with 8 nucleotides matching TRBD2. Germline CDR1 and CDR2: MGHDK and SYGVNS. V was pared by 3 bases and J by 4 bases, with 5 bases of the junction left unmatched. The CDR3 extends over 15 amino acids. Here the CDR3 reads CASSDGRGAYNEQFF. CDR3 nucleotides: TGTGCCAGCAGTGACGGGAGGGGGGCTTACAATGAGCAGTTCTTC.

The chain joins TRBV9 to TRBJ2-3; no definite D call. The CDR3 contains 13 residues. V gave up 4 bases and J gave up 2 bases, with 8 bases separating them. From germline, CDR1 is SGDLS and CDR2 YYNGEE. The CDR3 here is CASSLSITDTQYF. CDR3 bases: TGTGCCAGCAGCCTTAGTATCACAGATACGCAGTATTTT. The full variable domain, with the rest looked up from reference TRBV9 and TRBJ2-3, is DSGVTQTPKHLITATGQRVTLRCSPRSGDLSVYWYQQSLDQGLQFLIQYYNGEERAKGNILERFSAQQFPDLHSELNLSSLELGDSALYFCASSLSITDTQYFGPGTRLTVL.

CDR3 DNA: TGTGCCAGCAGCGACCTAGCCCACGGGATCCATAATTCACCCCTCCACTTT. This sequence encodes CASSDLAHGIHNSPLHF. J is TRBJ1-6 and V is TRBV3-1 (or the pseudogene TRBV3-2); no reliable D call. Trimming stripped 5 bases from V and 5 bases from J, with 19 bases between. The V gene's germline CDR1 is LGHDT and CDR2 YNNKEL (reference sequence). CDR3 length: 17 residues.

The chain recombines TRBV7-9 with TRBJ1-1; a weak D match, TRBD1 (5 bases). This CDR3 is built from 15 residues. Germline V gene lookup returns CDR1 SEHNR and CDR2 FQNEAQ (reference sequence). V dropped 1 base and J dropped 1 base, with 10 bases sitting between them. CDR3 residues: CASSLVPGKNTEAFF. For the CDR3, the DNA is TGTGCCAGCAGCTTAGTGCCAGGGAAGAACACTGAAGCTTTCTTT.